The present T cell receptor (beta chain) was sequenced within a study of blood T cells in healthy people across ages. Germline-derived CDR1 and CDR2 are MNHEY and SVGEGT. The ends lost 4 bases at V and 8 bases at J; junction bases unmatched: 6. The CDR3 length is 14 residues. A second PCR of about 6 to 11 cycles used a sample-barcoded 5' primer and a J-beta primer mix. Sequencing of every sample gave 2.5 million or more CDR3-containing paired-end reads. TCRdb re-called the 5' RACE reads with MiXCR, one entry per CDR3 protein. The table includes hundreds of thousands of distinct CDR3 sequences, around three fifths detected once.

This receptor was obtained from a man aged 40-55 years in good health. The sample was blood. The chain carries TRBV6-2 or TRBV6-3 and TRBJ2-1, with 9 bases aligning to TRBD2. CDR3 nucleotides: TGTGCCAGCAGTTCCTCTAGCGGGATTGATGAGCAGTTCTTC. It encodes CASSSSSGIDEQFF.